Each of the 4 T cell receptor beta chains below was sequenced from the same sample in a study of blood T cell repertoires in COVID-19. Assay used: immunoSEQ multiplex PCR; TCRdb lists only in-frame clones, some missing. The sample has 150,000 to 200,000 clones; roughly 76% are singletons. The sequenced sample consisted of peripheral blood. The receptors stem from an elderly woman with COVID-19, enrolled during active disease.

The chain joins TRBV4-2 to TRBJ1-1; TRBD1 matches 11 bases. This CDR3 is 15 amino acids long. J was trimmed by 4 bases and V by 4 bases; bases with no gene match: 5. Looked up from germline, CDR1 is LGHNA and CDR2 is YNFKEQ. The CDR3 loop reads CASSPGQGAGTEAFF. Written as DNA, the CDR3 is TGTGCCAGCAGCCCAGGACAGGGGGCGGGCACTGAAGCTTTCTTT.

The CDR3 loop is CASSVRSNYGYTF. The CDR3 nucleotides are TGTGCCAGCAGCGTCCGGTCTAACTATGGCTACACCTTC. This chain joins TRBV9 and TRBJ1-2; D gene ambiguous. CDR1 is SGDLS, CDR2 YYNGEE, per germline. This CDR3 has 13 residues. V gave up 2 bases and J gave up 0 bases, with 5 bases separating them. Full variable domain (missing parts from reference TRBV9 and TRBJ1-2): DSGVTQTPKHLITATGQRVTLRCSPRSGDLSVYWYQQSLDQGLQFLIQYYNGEERAKGNILERFSAQQFPDLHSELNLSSLELGDSALYFCASSVRSNYGYTFGSGTRLTVV.

The V and J genes are TRBV28 and TRBJ2-1, with 11 bases aligning to TRBD2. Looked up from germline, CDR1 is MDHEN and CDR2 is SYDVKM. The CDR3 extends over 16 amino acids. The trim removed 5 bases at V and 4 bases at J, leaving 7 bases unmatched. The CDR3 sequence is CASSLPLAGGYNEQFF. CDR3 DNA sequence: TGTGCCAGCAGTCTCCCCCTAGCGGGAGGTTACAATGAGCAGTTCTTC.

V and J are TRBV19 and TRBJ1-1; D not resolved. V lost 6 bases and J 1 base, leaving 12 bases between the germline ends. The CDR3 extends over 14 amino acids. CDR1 is LNHDA and CDR2 is SQIVND in the germline V gene (reference sequence). The CDR3: CASRLFAGNTEAFF. CDR3 bases: TGTGCCAGTAGATTGTTTGCAGGGAACACTGAAGCTTTCTTT.